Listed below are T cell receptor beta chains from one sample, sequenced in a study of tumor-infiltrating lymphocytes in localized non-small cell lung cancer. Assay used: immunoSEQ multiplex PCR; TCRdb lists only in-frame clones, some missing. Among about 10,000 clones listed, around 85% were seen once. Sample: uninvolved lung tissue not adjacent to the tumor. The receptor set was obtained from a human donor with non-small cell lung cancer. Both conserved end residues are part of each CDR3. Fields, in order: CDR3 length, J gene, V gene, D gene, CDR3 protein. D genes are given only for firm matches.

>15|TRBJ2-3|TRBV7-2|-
CASSFQLDITDTQYF
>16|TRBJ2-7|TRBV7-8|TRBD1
CASSLPGTGGRGEQYF
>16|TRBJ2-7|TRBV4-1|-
CASSQEGAGAVYEQYF
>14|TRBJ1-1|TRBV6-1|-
CASSEPGSFTEAFF
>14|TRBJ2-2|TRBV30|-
CAWKRLANTGELFF
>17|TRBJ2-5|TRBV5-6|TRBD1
CASSLSGTGMGGETQYF
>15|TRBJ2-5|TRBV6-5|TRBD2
CASTRGGGVQETQYF
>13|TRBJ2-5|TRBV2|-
CASSEGAVETQYF
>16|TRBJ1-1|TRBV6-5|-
CASSSAGDGTPFEAFF
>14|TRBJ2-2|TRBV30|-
CAWRSTRDTGELFF
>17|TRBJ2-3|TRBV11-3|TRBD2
CASSPGTSGGLWDTQYF
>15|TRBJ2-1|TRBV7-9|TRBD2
CASSLGSSGVNEQFF
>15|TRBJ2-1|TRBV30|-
CAWSVMGLSYNEQFF
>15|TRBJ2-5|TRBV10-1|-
CASSDRTGRGETQYF
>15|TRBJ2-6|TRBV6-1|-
CASSRQATGANVLTF
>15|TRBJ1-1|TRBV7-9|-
CASSPREAGNTEAFF
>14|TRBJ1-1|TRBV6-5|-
CASSTTGRNTEAFF
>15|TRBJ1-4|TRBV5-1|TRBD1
CASSSTGGALEKLFF
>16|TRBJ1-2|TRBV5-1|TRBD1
CASSPGQKTTNYGYTF
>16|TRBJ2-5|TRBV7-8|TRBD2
CASSRGLAGGEETQYF
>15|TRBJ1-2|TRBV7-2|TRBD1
CASSRRTGGNYGYTF
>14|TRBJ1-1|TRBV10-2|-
CASSESMLNTEAFF
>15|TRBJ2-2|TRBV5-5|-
CASRGGGSNTGELFF
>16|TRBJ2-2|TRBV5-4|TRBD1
CASSPRDRGNTGELFF
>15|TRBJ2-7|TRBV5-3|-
CASSQASGAAYEQYF
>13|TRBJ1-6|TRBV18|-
CASSPNGNSPLHF
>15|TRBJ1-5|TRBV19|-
CASSNYNGPDQPQHF
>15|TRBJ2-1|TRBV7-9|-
CASSFSRGFYNEQFF
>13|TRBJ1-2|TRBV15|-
CATSSGTDYGYTF
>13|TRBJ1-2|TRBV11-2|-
CASSKDRSYGYTF
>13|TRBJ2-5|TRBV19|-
CASSILGGETQYF
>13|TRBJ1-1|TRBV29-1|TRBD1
CSANRGSATEAFF
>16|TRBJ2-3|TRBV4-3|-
CASSRVWGVSTDTQYF
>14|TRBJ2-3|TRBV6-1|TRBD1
CAADDRGFTDTQYF
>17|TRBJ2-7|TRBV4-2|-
CASSQDLGGQSSYEQYF
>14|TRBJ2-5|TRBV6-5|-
CASSKTRYLETQYF
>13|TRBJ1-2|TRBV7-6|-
CASSVSHRYGYTF
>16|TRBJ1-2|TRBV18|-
CASSLDLATTNYGYTF
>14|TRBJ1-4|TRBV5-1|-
CASSVDREGEKLFF
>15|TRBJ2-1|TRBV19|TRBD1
CASSFGQGRGNEQFF
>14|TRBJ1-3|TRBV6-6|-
CASKEGGSGNTIYF
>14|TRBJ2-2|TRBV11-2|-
CASSPGQNTGELFF
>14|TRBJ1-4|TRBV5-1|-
CASSSTGGDEKLFF
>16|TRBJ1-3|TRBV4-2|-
CASSQGRVISGNTIYF
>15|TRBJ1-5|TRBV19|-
CASSVYLQYNQPQHF
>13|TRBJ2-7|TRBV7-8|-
CASSLAGRSEQYF
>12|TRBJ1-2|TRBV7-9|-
CASSGAGYGYTF
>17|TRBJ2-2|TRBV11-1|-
CASSHRGLRGGTGELFF
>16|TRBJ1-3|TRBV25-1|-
CASSEYRAGSGNTIYF
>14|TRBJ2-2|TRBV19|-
CASSMDGNTGELFF
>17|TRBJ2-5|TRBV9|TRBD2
CASSVGSSGGLQETQYF
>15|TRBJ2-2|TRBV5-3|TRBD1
CARSLGQGKPGELFF
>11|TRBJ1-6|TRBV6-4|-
CASRAPLPLHF
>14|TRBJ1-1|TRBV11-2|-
CASSLDWGRGEAFF
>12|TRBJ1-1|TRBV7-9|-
CASSSGGPEAFF
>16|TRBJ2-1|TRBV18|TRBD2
CASSLSGGGSYNEQFF